Listed here are 24 T cell receptor beta chains from one sample, sequenced in a study of identical twins. TCRdb re-analysed the 5' RACE reads in MiXCR, keeping a single row per CDR3 protein. This sample yields around 1.7 million distinct CDR3 sequences, of which less than 35% are seen a single time; roughly 0.3% belongs to the top ten. Sequencing was done on a sample of cord blood. Receptors originate from a newborn girl in good health.

There are a few counts of this clonotype. J is TRBJ1-1 and V is TRBV11-2; D gene ambiguous. The V gene's germline CDR1 is SGHAT and CDR2 FQNNGV. The CDR3 length is 14 residues. The V gene lost 1 base and the J gene lost 0 bases, with 6 bases spanning the gap. CDR3 nucleotides: TGTGCCAGCAGCTTAGGTAACTTGAACACTGAAGCTTTCTTT. It specifies CASSLGNLNTEAFF.

The gene calls are TRBV21-1 and TRBJ2-4; TRBD2, as called in the table, went unchecked against the DNA. The DNA matches TRBJ2-5 better at its end, which makes the J call doubtful. TRBV21-1 is marked as a pseudogene. The CDR3 runs 16 residues. DNA for the CDR3: TGTGCCAGCAGAACATTTAGCGGGGGCCAACAAGAGACCCAGTACTTC. The encoded protein is CASRTFSGGQQETQYF.

V is TRBV7-8 and J is TRBJ1-4; D gene ambiguous. Germline V lookup: CDR1 SGHVS, CDR2 FQNEAQ. Trimming shortened V by 3 bases and J by 5 bases, and 13 bases separated the two germline ends. The CDR3 loop spans 15 amino acids. In DNA form, the CDR3 reads TGTGCCAGCAGCTTGTATGGGCAGCGAAATGAAAAACTGTTTTTT. It codes for CASSLYGQRNEKLFF.

Turning to this clonotype: A much larger clone differs by one base, so this may be a read error. This chain uses TRBV6-1 with TRBJ2-7; D is uncertain. This CDR3 contains 11 residues. Between the trimmed V and J ends, which lost 2 bases and 4 bases, there was a span of 3 bases. Germline CDR1 MNHNS, CDR2 SASEGT. CDR3 in amino acids: CASSEMYEQYF. The CDR3 nucleotides are TGTGCCAGCAGTGAAATGTACGAGCAGTACTTC.

The table lists this clonotype with a few counts. The V call is TRBV11-2, the J call TRBJ2-2, with 10 nucleotides matching TRBD2. After removal of 5 bases from V and 5 bases from J, the junction contained 5 bases not matched to a gene. The germline CDR1 and CDR2 sequences are SGHAT and FQNNGV. The CDR3 is 15 residues long. The CDR3 region is CASSPGLATTGELFF. In DNA form, the CDR3 reads TGTGCCAGCAGCCCGGGACTAGCGACTACCGGGGAGCTGTTTTTT. Looking up the rest from reference TRBV11-2 and TRBJ2-2 gives the full variable domain: EAGVAQSPRYKIIEKRQSVAFWCNPISGHATLYWYQQILGQGPKLLIQFQNNGVVDDSQLPKDRFSAERLKGVDSTLKIQPAKLEDSAVYLCASSPGLATTGELFFGEGSRLTVL.

CDR3 amino acids: CSAPQSSQGLLNNEQYF. As DNA, the CDR3 is TGCAGTGCGCCTCAATCGAGTCAGGGTTTGCTTAACAATGAGCAGTACTTC. The chain has TRBV20-1 and TRBJ2-1; tentatively, D is TRBD1 (5 bases). TRBJ2-7 matches the DNA end more closely, so the J call is doubtful. Germline V gene sequence: CDR1 DFQATT, CDR2 SNEGSKA (reference sequence). The CDR3 is 17 amino acids.

The gene calls are TRBV5-1 and TRBJ2-7; TRBD1 aligns across 8 bases. The CDR3 is 14 residues long. Germline CDR1 SGHRS, CDR2 YFSETQ. Germline trimming cut 2 bases from V and 6 bases from J; bases unmatched to any gene: 7. The CDR3 bases are TGCGCCAGCAGCTTCAGGGGGCGCGAGTCCGAGCAGTACTTC. Translating gives CASSFRGRESEQYF.

The V and J genes are TRBV20-1 and TRBJ1-2; D not certain. Germline CDR1 reads DFQATT; CDR2 reads SNEGSKA (reference sequence). The V and J ends lost 4 bases and 2 bases respectively, with 11 bases between them. The length of the CDR3 is 13 residues. The CDR3 protein is CSAISRPNYGYTF. CDR3 DNA: TGCAGTGCTATCTCCAGACCAAACTATGGCTACACCTTC.

This clonotype occurred a few times. The chain couples TRBV5-5 to TRBJ2-6; D possibly matches TRBD1 or TRBD2 (5 bases each). The V end was cut by 4 bases, the J end by 0 bases, with 17 bases between. CDR3 length: 18 residues. Germline loops: CDR1 SGHKS, CDR2 YYEKEE (reference sequence). CDR3 DNA sequence: TGTGCCAGCAGCGAACCTAGTGAGGGGCGCTCTGGGGCCAACGTCCTGACTTTC. Translated: CASSEPSEGRSGANVLTF.

V gene TRBV5-1 combines with J gene TRBJ2-1; 11 nucleotides match TRBD2. Germline V gene sequence: CDR1 SGHRS, CDR2 YFSETQ. The CDR3 is 17 residues long. V gave up 2 bases and J gave up 0 bases; unmatched junction bases: 4. In DNA, the CDR3 is TGCGCCAGCAGCTTCTACGGACTAGCGGGCTCCTACAATGAGCAGTTCTTC. Its protein is CASSFYGLAGSYNEQFF.

The sample holds many counts of this clonotype. This chain connects TRBV29-1 to TRBJ2-7; TRBD2 matches at 11 bases. The junction had 3 bases not matched to a gene; V was cut back by 4 bases and J by 4 bases. CDR1 and CDR2 from the germline V gene are SQVTM and ANQGSEA. The CDR3 length is 13 residues. CDR3 in DNA: TGCAGCGTTGTTACTAGCGGGAGTTACGAGCAGTACTTC. It encodes CSVVTSGSYEQYF.

The CDR3 coding sequence is TGTGCCAGCAGCTCCCCAAACGGGCTAGCTAGGAATGAGCAGTTCTTC. This codes for CASSSPNGLARNEQFF. The V gene is TRBV7-2, the J gene TRBJ2-1, with a weak D call TRBD2 (5 bases). The V end lost 4 bases, the J end lost 7 bases, and 20 bases lay between the germline ends. This CDR3 comprises 16 residues. Per germline, CDR1 SGHTA and CDR2 FQGNSA.

The rearrangement uses TRBV3-1 and TRBJ2-1; D assignment may be TRBD1 or TRBD2 (5 bases each). The CDR3 extends over 14 amino acids. Germline CDR1 and CDR2: LGHDT and YNNKEL (reference sequence). The V end was cut by 5 bases, the J end by 7 bases, with 15 bases between. CDR3 coding DNA: TGTGCCAGCAGCTCGAGGGGCAAGGGGAATGAGCAGTTCTTC. As protein: CASSSRGKGNEQFF.

The rearrangement links TRBV20-1 to TRBJ2-1, with D unresolved. V shed 2 bases and J shed 10 bases, with 6 bases lying between them. CDR3 length equals 10 residues. CDR1 is DFQATT, CDR2 SNEGSKA, per germline (reference sequence). The CDR3 DNA reads TGCAGTGCTAGACAGGACGAGCAGTTCTTC. It translates to CSARQDEQFF.

CDR3 amino acids: CASSPRTGGGEAFF. The DNA for the CDR3 is TGTGCCAGCAGCCCCCGGACAGGAGGGGGTGAAGCTTTCTTT. This chain connects TRBV3-1 to TRBJ1-1; 7 bases are a match to TRBD1. The J segment lost 7 bases and the V segment lost 4 bases, leaving 9 bases of the junction unmatched. CDR1 and CDR2 (germline): LGHDT, YNNKEL (reference sequence). This CDR3 region has 14 residues.

This clonotype was counted only a few times. The junction departs from the called germline gene at one end, perhaps through a read error. This sequence joins TRBV6-6 and TRBJ2-7; weak D call: TRBD1 (6 bases). The CDR3 is made up of 14 amino acids. Per the germline V gene, CDR1 is MNHNY and CDR2 is SVGAGI (reference sequence). The CDR3 nucleotides are TGTGCTAGCAGTTACGCAGGGACAAACTACGAGCAGTACTTC. This codes for CASSYAGTNYEQYF.

The chain has TRBV2 and TRBJ1-2; the D is unclear. The germline V gene has CDR1 SNHLY and CDR2 FYNNEI. The length of the CDR3 is 10 residues. Trimming took 11 bases from V and 8 from J, leaving 12 bases between them. This CDR3 reads CASKGRGYTF. Here the CDR3 DNA reads TGTGCCTCAAAAGGGCGGGGCTACACCTTC.

J is TRBJ2-5 and V is TRBV5-1, with 10 bases aligning to TRBD2. V was clipped by 2 bases and J by 11 bases; unmatched bases: 12. This CDR3 has 15 amino acids. The germline V gene encodes CDR1 SGHRS and CDR2 YFSETQ. CDR3 in amino acids: CASSLGPSGRDEQYF. CDR3 in DNA: TGCGCCAGCAGCTTAGGACCTAGCGGGAGAGATGAGCAGTACTTC.

A few counts support this clonotype. This chain uses TRBV28 with TRBJ2-1; the match to TRBD2 covers 8 bases. Trimming removed 2 bases from V and 6 bases from J; junction bases left unmatched: 9. Germline assignment: CDR1 MDHEN and CDR2 SYDVKM. The CDR3 extends over 16 amino acids. The CDR3 DNA is TGTGCCAGCAGTTTACTCAGCGGGAGTAGAGGCAATGAGCAGTTCTTC. Translation: CASSLLSGSRGNEQFF. Together with reference TRBV28 and TRBJ2-1, the CDR3 gives the full variable domain: DVKVTQSSRYLVKRTGEKVFLECVQDMDHENMFWYRQDPGLGLRLIYFSYDVKMKEKGDIPEGYSVSREKKERFSLILESASTNQTSMYLCASSLLSGSRGNEQFFGPGTRLTVL.

The gene calls are TRBV28 and TRBJ1-2; perhaps TRBD1 as D (5 bases). V was trimmed by 5 bases and J by 4 bases, leaving 11 bases between them. Germline CDR1 MDHEN, CDR2 SYDVKM. The CDR3 sequence is 13 residues long. CDR3 residues: CASSGGDTYGYTF. CDR3 in DNA: TGTGCCAGCAGTGGGGGGGATACCTATGGCTACACCTTC.

As to this clonotype: Germline and junction disagree at one end, which may indicate a read error. The rearrangement uses TRBV5-1 and TRBJ2-1; TRBD1 matches 10 bases. There are 15 residues in the CDR3. Germline CDR1 SGHRS, CDR2 YFSETQ. The CDR3 region has the DNA TGCGCCAGAAGCTCGGGACAGGGGTCCTACAATGAGCAGTTCTTC. This gives the protein CARSSGQGSYNEQFF. The full variable domain, in which reference TRBV5-1 and TRBJ2-1 provide the parts outside the CDR3, is KAGVTQTPRYLIKTRGQQVTLSCSPISGHRSVSWYQQTPGQGLQFLFEYFSETQRNKGNFPGRFSGRQFSNSRSEMNVSTLELGDSALYLCARSSGQGSYNEQFFGPGTRLTVL.

V gene TRBV20-1 combines with J gene TRBJ2-5; 7 nucleotides align to TRBD2. The length of the CDR3 is 15 residues. Trimming took 6 bases from V and 11 from J; bases not matched to a gene: 21. Germline lookup yields CDR1 DFQATT and CDR2 SNEGSKA (reference sequence). The CDR3 DNA reads TGCAGTGCGAGCCTAGGAGCGGGGATGCGCAATGAGCAGTACTTC. This encodes CSASLGAGMRNEQYF.

This chain uses TRBV2 with TRBJ2-3; 10 positions agree with TRBD2. The CDR3 is 17 residues long. Germline V gene sequence: CDR1 SNHLY, CDR2 FYNNEI. Trimming cost V 8 bases and J 4 bases; bases outside gene matches: 15. The CDR3: CASSRMLAGVPSDTQYF. In DNA form, the CDR3 reads TGTGCCAGCTCCCGAATGCTAGCGGGGGTCCCATCAGATACGCAGTATTTT.

V and J are TRBV7-2 and TRBJ2-4, with D unresolved. This CDR3 contains 13 residues. Between the trimmed V and J ends, which lost 3 bases and 7 bases, there was a span of 10 bases. The V gene's germline CDR1 is SGHTA and CDR2 FQGNSA. CDR3 DNA: TGTGCCAGCAGCTTTGGGGTAGGGAACATTCAGTACTTC. This encodes CASSFGVGNIQYF.